The 28 T cell receptor beta chains presented below share a single source sample, sequenced in a study of CD39 and CD103 CD8 tumor-infiltrating T cells. The repertoire was sequenced with immunoSEQ multiplex PCR; TCRdb's copy has only in-frame clones and lacks some. The profile shows 900 to 1,300 clones, roughly 34% of them singletons. Sequencing was done on a sample of CD39- CD103- CD8+ T cells sorted from the tumor. Subset reported: CD103-CD39- double-negative CD45RA- CD8 T cells. Receptors originate from a human donor with melanoma.

The rearrangement uses TRBV2 and TRBJ2-5; 7 bases are a match to TRBD1. CDR1 and CDR2 (germline): SNHLY, FYNNEI. V lost 6 bases and J lost 5; bases outside the gene matches: 12. The CDR3 is 15 amino acids. For the CDR3, the DNA is TGTGCCAGCAGCTTCCTGACAGGGCAGTCCGAGACCCAGTACTTC. Encoded protein: CASSFLTGQSETQYF.

Relative to its sample, this clone is large. The rearrangement joins TRBV19 to TRBJ2-7; 8 bases are shared with TRBD2. CDR3 length: 13 residues. Losses at the gene ends were 6 bases for V and 5 bases for J; bases not matched to a gene: 6. From germline, CDR1 is LNHDA and CDR2 SQIVND (reference sequence). For the CDR3, the DNA is TGTGCCAGTAGCGGGAGGGCCAACGACGAGCAGTACTTC. It is translated as CASSGRANDEQYF.

The chain is built from TRBV7-2 and TRBJ2-2; maybe TRBD2 (6 bases). CDR1 is SGHTA and CDR2 is FQGNSA in the germline V gene. CDR3 length equals 13 residues. Trimming removed 3 bases from V and 6 bases from J, with 8 bases in between. This CDR3 reads CASSLGGAGELFF. The CDR3 nucleotides are TGTGCCAGCAGCTTGGGGGGAGCCGGGGAGCTGTTTTTT.

The chain employs TRBV11-2 and TRBJ2-3, with D tentatively TRBD2 (6 bases). Germline lookup yields CDR1 SGHAT and CDR2 FQNNGV. CDR3 length: 15 residues. V was pared by 6 bases and J by 5 bases, with 18 bases between. CDR3 amino acids: CASSPHAGLIDTQYF. The CDR3 DNA is TGTGCCAGCAGTCCCCACGCGGGACTTATAGATACGCAGTATTTT.

This clone is deemed medium-sized. The gene calls are TRBV19 and TRBJ2-2, with 9 bases matching TRBD2. CDR1 is LNHDA, CDR2 SQIVND, per germline (reference sequence). The trim removed 7 bases at V and 7 bases at J, leaving 10 bases unmatched. This CDR3 has 15 residues. The CDR3 coding sequence is TGTGCCAGTACGCTAGCGGGAAGTTACGGCGGGGAGCTGTTTTTT. Translating it yields CASTLAGSYGGELFF.

Sample share makes this clone large (0.1 to 1%). The V and J genes are TRBV7-9 and TRBJ2-1, with D uncertain. Per the germline V gene, CDR1 is SEHNR and CDR2 is FQNEAQ (reference sequence). This CDR3 is 12 amino acids long. Trimming cost V 0 bases and J 10 bases, with 7 bases left between them. The chain's CDR3 is CASSLAPSEQFF. CDR3 in DNA: TGTGCCAGCAGCTTAGCTCCCAGCGAGCAGTTCTTC.

V gene TRBV27 combines with J gene TRBJ2-6; 11 nucleotides match TRBD1. The CDR3 runs to 18 residues. The germline CDR1 and CDR2 sequences are MNHEY and SMNVEV (reference sequence). Unmatched junction bases numbered 6, after V lost 5 bases and J lost 0 bases. The CDR3, as DNA: TGTGCCAGCAGTACATCCGGGACAGGGGGCTCTGGGGCCAACGTCCTGACTTTC. Its protein product is CASSTSGTGGSGANVLTF.

The chain couples TRBV2 to TRBJ2-5, with 11 nucleotides matching TRBD2. With V trimmed by 1 base and J by 4 bases, 5 bases remained unmatched. Germline V gene lookup returns CDR1 SNHLY and CDR2 FYNNEI. The CDR3 totals 16 residues. The CDR3 region is CASSEVGGLAAETQYF. CDR3 in DNA: TGTGCCAGCAGTGAAGTAGGGGGACTAGCGGCAGAGACCCAGTACTTC.

J is TRBJ2-1 and V is TRBV7-2, with D tentatively TRBD1 (5 bases). Trimming took off 1 base at V and 8 bases at J, with 12 bases between the two ends. The CDR3 extends over 14 amino acids. Looked up from germline, CDR1 is SGHTA and CDR2 is FQGNSA. For the CDR3, the DNA is TGTGCCAGCAGCTTAGGACAGACAAGCGATGAGCAGTTCTTC. Its protein product is CASSLGQTSDEQFF.

V is TRBV11-2 and J is TRBJ1-1; TRBD1 is a possible D gene (5 bases). Trimming shortened V by 3 bases and J by 0 bases, and 8 bases separated the two germline ends. The CDR3 has 14 residues. Germline loops: CDR1 SGHAT, CDR2 FQNNGV. The CDR3 region has the DNA TGTGCCAGCAGCTTGAGGGGAGTGAACACTGAAGCTTTCTTT. It yields the protein CASSLRGVNTEAFF.

The V and J genes are TRBV11-2 and TRBJ2-3, with D perhaps matching TRBD1 (5 bases). The germline V gene has CDR1 SGHAT and CDR2 FQNNGV. The germline V and J ends were trimmed by 5 bases and 3 bases, with 12 bases remaining between them. The CDR3 is made up of 14 amino acids. The CDR3 loop is CASSQGVTTDTQYF. The CDR3 region has the DNA TGTGCCAGCAGCCAAGGGGTTACGACAGATACGCAGTATTTT.

J is TRBJ1-1 and V is TRBV4-2; TRBD1 might be the D (5 bases). The germline V gene has CDR1 LGHNA and CDR2 YNFKEQ. This CDR3 region has 14 residues. Trimming removed 5 bases from V and 0 bases from J, with 10 bases in between. CDR3 nucleotides: TGTGCCAGCAGCTTGAGGGGAGTGAACACTGAAGCTTTCTTT. Encoded protein: CASSLRGVNTEAFF.

In its sample, this clone ranks as large. The chain is built from TRBV7-8 and TRBJ2-7; D might be TRBD1 or TRBD2, each matching 5 bases. This CDR3 region has 15 residues. Germline V gene data show CDR1 as SGHVS and CDR2 as FQNEAQ. The ends were cut back, 5 bases at V and 4 bases at J, with 18 bases in the middle. The CDR3 nucleotides read TGTGCCAGCAGCCCTGGGGGAGCCCCCGGGTACGAGCAGTACTTC. It is translated as CASSPGGAPGYEQYF.

By its share, this clone is medium-sized (0.01 to 0.1%). This chain connects TRBV11-1 to TRBJ2-3; a possible D gene is TRBD1 (5 bases). Germline CDR1 and CDR2: SGHAT and FQDESV (reference sequence). The CDR3 is 14 amino acids. Trimming pared 5 bases from V and 3 bases from J, leaving 12 bases between. CDR3 protein: CASSQGVTTDTQYF. As DNA, the CDR3 is TGTGCCAGCAGCCAAGGGGTTACGACAGATACGCAGTATTTT.

This clone was counted a single time. The CDR3 region is CASSLGGFNGYTF. CDR3 bases: TGTGCCAGCAGCCTAGGGGGGTTCAATGGCTACACCTTC. The chain uses TRBV5-8 and TRBJ1-2, with a weak D call TRBD1 (6 bases). The CDR3 runs to 13 residues. Germline-derived CDR1 and CDR2 are SGHTS and YDEGEE. Trimming removed 4 bases at V and 6 bases at J, with 13 bases between.

This clone turned up a few times. The rearrangement links TRBV19 to TRBJ2-7; D unresolved. V was clipped by 5 bases and J by 0 bases, with 17 bases between them. From germline, CDR1 is LNHDA and CDR2 SQIVND (reference sequence). This CDR3 contains 16 residues. The DNA of the CDR3 is TGTGCCAGTAGTCCCAAAACAGACACAACCTCCTACGAGCAGTACTTC. Translating it yields CASSPKTDTTSYEQYF.

Within the sample, this clone is large. V is TRBV7-8 and J is TRBJ1-5; weak D call: TRBD1 (5 bases). This CDR3 is 18 amino acids long. Per the germline V gene, CDR1 is SGHVS and CDR2 is FQNEAQ. Trimming shortened V by 2 bases and J by 7 bases, and 24 bases separated the two germline ends. The CDR3 region has the DNA TGTGCCAGCAGCTTAAGCGTAAGTGGAGGGGAAAGAGGGCAGCCCCAGCATTTT. Translation gives CASSLSVSGGERGQPQHF.

This clone rates as large. This chain links TRBV7-9 with TRBJ2-2, with D unclear. Trimming cost V 1 base and J 1 base, with 13 bases left between them. The CDR3 extends over 17 amino acids. Looked up from germline, CDR1 is SEHNR and CDR2 is FQNEAQ (reference sequence). The CDR3 reads CASSLGNPARNTGELFF. In nucleotides, the CDR3 is TGTGCCAGCAGCTTAGGAAACCCAGCGAGGAACACCGGGGAGCTGTTTTTT.

On this clone: Sequence at one end of the junction differs from germline and may be a read error. This sequence joins TRBV5-8 and TRBJ1-2; D is undetermined. The CDR3 is 14 residues long. CDR1 SGHTS and CDR2 YDEGEE come from the germline V gene. CDR3 loop: CASILLHPRKTYGF. DNA for the CDR3: TGTGCCAGCATTTTGCTTCATCCACGAAAGACCTATGGCTTC.

This clone rates as medium-sized. The gene calls are TRBV28 and TRBJ1-2; no reliable D call. CDR3 length equals 16 residues. Germline CDR1 is MDHEN and CDR2 is SYDVKM. The V end was cut by 4 bases, the J end by 8 bases, with 23 bases between. Written as DNA, the CDR3 is TGTGCCAGCAGTTATCCCGACGTCGCGGCAGCCCAGGGCTACACCTTC. This translates into CASSYPDVAAAQGYTF.

The chain is built from TRBV30 and TRBJ1-5; 9 bases match TRBD1. The CDR3 consists of 14 residues. J lost 4 bases, V lost 1 base, and 2 bases had no gene match. Germline values: CDR1 GTSNPN, CDR2 SVGIG (reference sequence). The CDR3 DNA follows: TGTGCCTGGAGTGGAGGGACAGGGAATCAGCCCCAGCATTTT. This gives the protein CAWSGGTGNQPQHF.

The chain links TRBV27 to TRBJ2-7; D call uncertain. CDR3 length equals 12 residues. Germline CDR1 is MNHEY and CDR2 is SMNVEV (reference sequence). Trimming left V 7 bases short and J 3 bases short, with 10 bases between. The CDR3 region has the DNA TGTGCCAGCATATCATCAAACTACGAGCAGTACTTC. It encodes CASISSNYEQYF.

This clone is large (0.1 to 1%) in the sample. The V gene is TRBV16, the J gene TRBJ2-3; the D is unclear. The CDR3 runs to 14 residues. V was trimmed by 2 bases and J by 1 base, leaving 7 bases between them. Germline V gives CDR1 KGHSY, CDR2 FQNENV. The CDR3 reads CASSQGRGTDTQYF. For the CDR3, the DNA is TGTGCCAGCAGCCAAGGCCGAGGCACAGATACGCAGTATTTT.

The J gene is TRBJ2-7, the V gene TRBV19, with TRBD1 identical over 7 bases. The length of the CDR3 is 14 residues. Trimming at V came to 6 bases and at J to 2 bases, leaving 7 bases not matched to a gene. The V gene's germline CDR1 is LNHDA and CDR2 SQIVND (reference sequence). The chain's CDR3 is CASRSPGGAYEQYF. The DNA for the CDR3 is TGTGCCAGTAGGTCTCCAGGGGGTGCCTACGAGCAGTACTTC.

V gene TRBV7-9 combines with J gene TRBJ2-7; possible D gene TRBD2, 5 bases. This CDR3 is 15 amino acids long. The V gene's germline CDR1 is SEHNR and CDR2 FQNEAQ (reference sequence). V lost 4 bases and J 0 bases, leaving 13 bases between the germline ends. CDR3 residues: CASSSPRTGSYEQYF. The CDR3 bases are TGTGCCAGCAGCTCACCCCGGACTGGCTCCTACGAGCAGTACTTC. The whole variable domain, filled in from reference TRBV7-9 and TRBJ2-7, reads DTGVSQNPRHKITKRGQNVTFRCDPISEHNRLYWYRQTLGQGPEFLTYFQNEAQLEKSRLLSDRFSAERPKGSFSTLEIQRTEQGDSAMYLCASSSPRTGSYEQYFGPGTRLTVT.

In this sample, this clone turned up a few times. V and J are TRBV9 and TRBJ1-5, with D perhaps TRBD1 (5 bases). The germline V gene has CDR1 SGDLS and CDR2 YYNGEE. This CDR3 has 15 residues. V dropped 4 bases and J dropped 6 bases, with 17 bases sitting between them. CDR3 DNA sequence: TGTGCCAGCAGCCCTATCTCAGGGAAGGGTCAGCCCCAGCATTTT. Protein sequence: CASSPISGKGQPQHF.

This clone qualifies as large. The chain carries TRBV25-1 and TRBJ2-7, with D possibly being TRBD2 (6 bases). The ends were cut back, 5 bases at V and 4 bases at J, with 18 bases in the middle. Germline CDR1 MGHDK, CDR2 SYGVNS. The CDR3 totals 15 residues. The CDR3 nucleotides are TGTGCCAGCAGTCTCCTCGGTGGAGGGCTGTACGAGCAGTACTTC. It yields the protein CASSLLGGGLYEQYF.

This chain joins TRBV6-6 and TRBJ2-7, with D hard to call. The CDR3 runs to 12 residues. Per germline, CDR1 MNHNY and CDR2 SVGAGI (reference sequence). Trimming left V 6 bases short and J 2 bases short, with 8 bases between. CDR3 DNA: TGTGCCAGCAGAGTTACCCCCTACGAGCAGTACTTC. Its protein is CASRVTPYEQYF.